This T cell receptor beta chain comes out of a study of shared clonotypes between healthy human individuals. Notes on the study in general: Non-shared clonotypes displayed generation probabilities falling below those of clonotypes present in all four donors.

Repertoires were generated with immunoSEQ multiplex PCR, while TCRdb's copy carries only in-frame clones and drops some. The repertoire includes 950,000 to 1,300,000 clones, about 70% of them detected once, and over 1.3% sits in the top ten. CDR3 length equals 13 residues. With V trimmed by 5 bases and J by 8 bases, 7 bases remained unmatched. CDR1 is SGHTA, CDR2 FQGNSA, per germline. This clone was seen just once. The antigen is not known. The source of this sequence is a man between 18 and 29 years old in good health. Sequencing used memory CD4+ T cells sorted from blood. Subset denoted: CD45RA-negative fraction. The rearrangement joins TRBV7-2 to TRBJ1-2, with 8 nucleotides matching TRBD1. CDR3 in amino acids: CASSPDRGRGYTF. The DNA for the CDR3 is TGTGCCAGCAGCCCAGACAGGGGAAGGGGCTACACCTTC.